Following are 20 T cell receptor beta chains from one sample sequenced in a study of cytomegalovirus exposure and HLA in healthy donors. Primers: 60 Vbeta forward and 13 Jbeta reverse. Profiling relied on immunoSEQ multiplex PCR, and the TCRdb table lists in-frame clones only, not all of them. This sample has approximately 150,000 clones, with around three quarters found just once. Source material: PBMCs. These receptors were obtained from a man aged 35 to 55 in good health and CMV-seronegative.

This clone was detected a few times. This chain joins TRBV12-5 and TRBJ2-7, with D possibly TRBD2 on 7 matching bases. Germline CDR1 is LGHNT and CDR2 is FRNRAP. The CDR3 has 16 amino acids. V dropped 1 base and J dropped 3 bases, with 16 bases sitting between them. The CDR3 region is CASGLGGGRTFYEQYV. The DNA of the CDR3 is TGTGCTAGTGGTTTGGGGGGGGGCAGGACCTTCTACGAGCAGTACGTC.

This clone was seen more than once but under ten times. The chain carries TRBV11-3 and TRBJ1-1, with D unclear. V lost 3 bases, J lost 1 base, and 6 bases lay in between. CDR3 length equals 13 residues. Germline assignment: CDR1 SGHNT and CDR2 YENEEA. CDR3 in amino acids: CASSFEGNTEAFF. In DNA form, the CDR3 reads TGTGCCAGCAGCTTCGAGGGGAACACTGAAGCTTTCTTT.

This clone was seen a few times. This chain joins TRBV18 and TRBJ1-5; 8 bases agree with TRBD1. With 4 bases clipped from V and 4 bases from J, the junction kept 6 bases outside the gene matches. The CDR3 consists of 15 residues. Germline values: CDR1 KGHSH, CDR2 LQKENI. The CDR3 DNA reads TGTGCCAGCTCACTGGGGACAGGAGTAAATCAGCCCCAGCATTTT. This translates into CASSLGTGVNQPQHF.

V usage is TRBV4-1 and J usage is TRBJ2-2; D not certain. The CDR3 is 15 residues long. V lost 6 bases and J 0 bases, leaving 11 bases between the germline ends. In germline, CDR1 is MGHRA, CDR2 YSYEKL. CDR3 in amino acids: CASSPRNANTGELFF. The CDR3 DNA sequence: TGCGCCAGCAGTCCGAGGAACGCGAACACCGGGGAGCTGTTTTTT.

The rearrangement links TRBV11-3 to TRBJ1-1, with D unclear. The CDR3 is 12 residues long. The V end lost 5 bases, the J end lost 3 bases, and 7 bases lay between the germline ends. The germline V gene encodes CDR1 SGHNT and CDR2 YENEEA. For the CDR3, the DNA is TGTGCCAGCAGCCTTCCGGACACTGAAGCTTTCTTT. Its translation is CASSLPDTEAFF.

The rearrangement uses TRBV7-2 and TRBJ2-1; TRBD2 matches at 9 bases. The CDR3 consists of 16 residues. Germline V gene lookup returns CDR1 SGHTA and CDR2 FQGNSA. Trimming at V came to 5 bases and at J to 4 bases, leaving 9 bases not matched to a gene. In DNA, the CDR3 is TGTGCCAGCAGCCCCTCTAGCGGGAAGGATTACAATGAGCAGTTCTTC. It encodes CASSPSSGKDYNEQFF.

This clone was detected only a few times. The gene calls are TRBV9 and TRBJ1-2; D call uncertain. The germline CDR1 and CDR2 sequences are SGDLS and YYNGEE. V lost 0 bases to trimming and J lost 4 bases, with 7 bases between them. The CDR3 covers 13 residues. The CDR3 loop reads CASSVVLSYGYTF. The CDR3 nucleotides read TGTGCCAGCAGCGTAGTACTGAGCTATGGCTACACCTTC.

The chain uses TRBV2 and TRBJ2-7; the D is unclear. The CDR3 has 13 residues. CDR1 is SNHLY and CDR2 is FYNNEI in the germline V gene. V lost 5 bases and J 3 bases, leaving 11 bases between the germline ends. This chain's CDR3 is CASSRVIYYEQYF. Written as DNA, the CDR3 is TGTGCCAGCAGTCGGGTCATCTACTACGAGCAGTACTTC.

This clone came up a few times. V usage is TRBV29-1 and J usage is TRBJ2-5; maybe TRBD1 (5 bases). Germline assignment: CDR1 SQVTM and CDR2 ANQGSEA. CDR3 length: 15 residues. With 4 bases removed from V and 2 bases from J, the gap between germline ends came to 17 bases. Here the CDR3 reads CSVAPRGAVQETQYF. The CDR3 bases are TGCAGCGTTGCGCCTCGTGGGGCGGTGCAAGAGACCCAGTACTTC.

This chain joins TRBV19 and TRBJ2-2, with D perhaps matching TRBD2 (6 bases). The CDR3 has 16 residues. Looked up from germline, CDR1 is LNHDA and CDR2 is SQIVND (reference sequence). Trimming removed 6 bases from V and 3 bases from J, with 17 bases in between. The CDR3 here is CASSTGASDHTGELFF. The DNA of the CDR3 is TGTGCCAGTAGCACTGGCGCTAGCGACCACACCGGGGAGCTGTTTTTT.

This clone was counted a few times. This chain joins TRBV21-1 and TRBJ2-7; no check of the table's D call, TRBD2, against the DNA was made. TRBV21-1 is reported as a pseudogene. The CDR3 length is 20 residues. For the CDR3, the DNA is TGTGCCAGCAGCAAAACCGATACCGGGACTAGCGGGTACTACTCCTACGAGCAGTACGTC. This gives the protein CASSKTDTGTSGYYSYEQYV.

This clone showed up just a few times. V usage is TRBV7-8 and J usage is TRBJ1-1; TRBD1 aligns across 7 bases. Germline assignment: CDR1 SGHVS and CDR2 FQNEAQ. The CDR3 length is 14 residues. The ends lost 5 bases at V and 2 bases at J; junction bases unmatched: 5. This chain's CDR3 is CASSPGQTNTEAFF. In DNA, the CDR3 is TGTGCCAGCAGCCCGGGACAGACAAACACTGAAGCTTTCTTT.

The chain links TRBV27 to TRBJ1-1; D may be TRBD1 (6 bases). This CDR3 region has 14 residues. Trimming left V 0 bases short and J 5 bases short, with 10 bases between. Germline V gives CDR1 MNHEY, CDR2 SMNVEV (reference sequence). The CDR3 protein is CASSLSAGETEAFF. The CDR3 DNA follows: TGTGCCAGCAGTTTATCCGCAGGGGAGACTGAAGCTTTCTTT.

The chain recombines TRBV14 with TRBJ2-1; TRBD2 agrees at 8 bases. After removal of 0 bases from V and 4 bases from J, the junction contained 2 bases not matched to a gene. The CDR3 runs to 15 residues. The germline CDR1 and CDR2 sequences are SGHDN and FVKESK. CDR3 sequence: CASSQDIAGYNEQFF. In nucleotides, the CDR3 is TGTGCCAGCAGCCAAGACATAGCGGGATACAATGAGCAGTTCTTC.

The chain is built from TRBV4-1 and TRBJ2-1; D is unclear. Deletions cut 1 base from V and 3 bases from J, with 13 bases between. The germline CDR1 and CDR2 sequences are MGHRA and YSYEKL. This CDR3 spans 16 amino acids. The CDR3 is CASSQVHILSYNEQFF. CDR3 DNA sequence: TGCGCCAGCAGCCAAGTACACATCTTAAGCTACAATGAGCAGTTCTTC.

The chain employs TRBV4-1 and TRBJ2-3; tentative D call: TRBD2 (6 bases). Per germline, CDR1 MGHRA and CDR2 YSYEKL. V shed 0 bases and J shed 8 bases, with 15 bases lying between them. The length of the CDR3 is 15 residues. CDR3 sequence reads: CASSQEADVGGTQYF. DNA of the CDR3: TGCGCCAGCAGCCAAGAAGCAGATGTGGGGGGTACGCAGTATTTT.

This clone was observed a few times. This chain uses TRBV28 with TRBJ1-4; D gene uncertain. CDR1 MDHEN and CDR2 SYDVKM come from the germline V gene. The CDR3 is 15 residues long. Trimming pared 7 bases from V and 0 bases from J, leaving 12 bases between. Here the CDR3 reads CASTPSYATNEKLFF. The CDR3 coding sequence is TGTGCCAGCACCCCTAGTTACGCAACTAATGAAAAACTGTTTTTT.

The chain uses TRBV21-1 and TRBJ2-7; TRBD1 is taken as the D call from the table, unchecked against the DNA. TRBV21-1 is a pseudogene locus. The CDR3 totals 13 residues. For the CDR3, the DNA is TGTGCCAGCAGCTCTGACAGGGGCCACGAGCAGTACGTC. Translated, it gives CASSSDRGHEQYV.

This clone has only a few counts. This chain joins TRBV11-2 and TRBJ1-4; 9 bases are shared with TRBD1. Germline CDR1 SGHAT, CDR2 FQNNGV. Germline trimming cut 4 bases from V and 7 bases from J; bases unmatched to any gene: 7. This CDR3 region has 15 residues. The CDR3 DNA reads TGTGCCAGCAGCTCGACAGGGGGATACGGTGAAAAACTGTTTTTT. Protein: CASSSTGGYGEKLFF. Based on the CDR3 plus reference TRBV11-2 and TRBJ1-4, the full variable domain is EAGVAQSPRYKIIEKRQSVAFWCNPISGHATLYWYQQILGQGPKLLIQFQNNGVVDDSQLPKDRFSAERLKGVDSTLKIQPAKLEDSAVYLCASSSTGGYGEKLFFGSGTQLSVL.

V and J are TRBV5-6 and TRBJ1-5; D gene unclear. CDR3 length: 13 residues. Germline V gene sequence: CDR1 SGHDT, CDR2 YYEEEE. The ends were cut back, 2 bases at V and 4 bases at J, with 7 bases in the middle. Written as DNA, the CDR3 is TGTGCCAGCAGCTTTAGGAGGAATCAGCCCCAGCATTTT. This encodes CASSFRRNQPQHF.